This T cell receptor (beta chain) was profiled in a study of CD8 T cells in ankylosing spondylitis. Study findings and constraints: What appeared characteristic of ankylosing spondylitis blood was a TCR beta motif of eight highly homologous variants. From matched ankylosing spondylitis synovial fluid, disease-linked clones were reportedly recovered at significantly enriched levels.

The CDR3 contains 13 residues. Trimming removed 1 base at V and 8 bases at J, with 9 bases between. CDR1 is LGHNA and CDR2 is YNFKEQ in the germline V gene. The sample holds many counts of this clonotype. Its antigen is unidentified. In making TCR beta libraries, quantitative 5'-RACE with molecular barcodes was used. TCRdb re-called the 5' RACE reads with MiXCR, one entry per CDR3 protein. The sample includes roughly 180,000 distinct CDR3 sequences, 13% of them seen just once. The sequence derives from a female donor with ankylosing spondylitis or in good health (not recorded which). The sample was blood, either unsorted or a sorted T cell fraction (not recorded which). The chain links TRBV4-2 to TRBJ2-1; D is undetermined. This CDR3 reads CASSQAGDDEQFF. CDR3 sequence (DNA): TGTGCCAGCAGCCAAGCTGGAGATGATGAGCAGTTCTTC.